The source of this T cell receptor beta chain is a study of immune evolution from preneoplasia to lung adenocarcinoma. Only a few counts were recorded for this clone. Profiled with immunoSEQ multiplex PCR; TCRdb holds only in-frame clones, not every one. Of fewer than 8,500 clones detected, roughly 80% appear once; the ten largest clones hold 9% to 9.5%. The CDR3 consists of 15 residues. Trimming removed 4 bases from V and 7 bases from J; junction bases left unmatched: 11. Germline-derived CDR1 and CDR2 are SGHDT and YYEEEE. The TCR was taken from a donor at least 70 years old with lung adenocarcinoma. Specimen: FFPE minimally invasive lung adenocarcinoma tissue. The rearrangement joins TRBV5-6 to TRBJ1-2; 9 bases are a match to TRBD1. The CDR3 nucleotides read TGTGCCAGCAGCCCGGCAACAGGGGGCGGTTTTGGCTACACCTTC. This sequence encodes CASSPATGGGFGYTF.